This T cell receptor beta chain appears in the sequencing data of a study of CD8 T cell repertoires and HIV-1 epitope variants. Turning to the study itself: Controls were a CMV, EBV and flu pool, Ebola AY9, and no peptide. 1M T cells were kept uncultured as a baseline.

This clone was observed a few times. Its antigen is undetermined. Measured with immunoSEQ multiplex PCR; TCRdb has only the in-frame clones, and not every one. The table includes a few thousand clones, 65% detected once. Study-wide results and caveats: This assay reports beta chains of antigen-expanded cells, not T cell function. Of 9 or 10 antigen-specific beta clonotypes, about six appeared to cross-react with escape variants.

The sample taken for sequencing was cultured CD8+ T cells derived from PBMCs. The sequence was obtained from a male donor with HIV.

CDR3 sequence: CASSLQVPGEGYTF. DNA for the CDR3: TGTGCCAGCAGCTTACAGGTGCCAGGGGAAGGCTACACCTTC. This chain uses TRBV11-2 with TRBJ1-2; weak D call: TRBD1 (6 bases). With 2 bases removed from V and 8 bases from J, the gap between germline ends came to 15 bases. Germline CDR1 reads SGHAT; CDR2 reads FQNNGV. CDR3 length: 14 amino acids.